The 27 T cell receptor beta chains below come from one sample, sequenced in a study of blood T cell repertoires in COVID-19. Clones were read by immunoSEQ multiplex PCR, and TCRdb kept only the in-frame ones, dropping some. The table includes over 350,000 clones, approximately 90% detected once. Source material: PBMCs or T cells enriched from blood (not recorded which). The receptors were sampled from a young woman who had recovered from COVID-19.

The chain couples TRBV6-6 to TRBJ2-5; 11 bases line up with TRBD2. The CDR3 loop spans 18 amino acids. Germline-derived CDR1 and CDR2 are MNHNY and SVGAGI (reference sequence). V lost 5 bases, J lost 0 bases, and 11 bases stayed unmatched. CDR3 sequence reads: CASSPLGASGGYQETQYF. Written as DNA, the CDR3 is TGTGCCAGCAGTCCACTTGGGGCTAGCGGGGGGTACCAAGAGACCCAGTACTTC.

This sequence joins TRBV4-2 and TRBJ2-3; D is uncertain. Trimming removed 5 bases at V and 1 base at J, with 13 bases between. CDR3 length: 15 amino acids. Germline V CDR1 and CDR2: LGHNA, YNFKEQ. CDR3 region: CASSVLTVRTDTQYF. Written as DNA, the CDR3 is TGTGCCAGCAGCGTACTTACAGTTCGCACAGATACGCAGTATTTT.

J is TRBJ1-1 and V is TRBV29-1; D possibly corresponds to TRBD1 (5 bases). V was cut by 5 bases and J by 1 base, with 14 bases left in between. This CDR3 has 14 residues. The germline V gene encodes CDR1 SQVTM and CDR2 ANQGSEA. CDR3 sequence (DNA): TGCAGCGTTCGCGGGGCTGGAAAGAACACTGAAGCTTTCTTT. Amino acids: CSVRGAGKNTEAFF.

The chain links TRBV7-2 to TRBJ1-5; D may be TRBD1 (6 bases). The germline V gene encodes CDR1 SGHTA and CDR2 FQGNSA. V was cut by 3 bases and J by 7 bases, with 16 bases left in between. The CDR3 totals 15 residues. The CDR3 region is CASSFFGTSGQPQHF. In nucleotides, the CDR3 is TGTGCCAGCAGCTTTTTCGGGACATCGGGGCAGCCCCAGCATTTT.

The CDR3 loop is CASSLVFRGGNTIYF. The CDR3 DNA follows: TGTGCCAGCAGTTTGGTATTCAGGGGGGGAAACACCATATATTTT. The rearrangement joins TRBV28 to TRBJ1-3; 7 nucleotides align to TRBD1. CDR3 length equals 15 residues. From germline, CDR1 is MDHEN and CDR2 SYDVKM. The junction had 6 bases not matched to a gene; V was cut back by 3 bases and J by 4 bases.

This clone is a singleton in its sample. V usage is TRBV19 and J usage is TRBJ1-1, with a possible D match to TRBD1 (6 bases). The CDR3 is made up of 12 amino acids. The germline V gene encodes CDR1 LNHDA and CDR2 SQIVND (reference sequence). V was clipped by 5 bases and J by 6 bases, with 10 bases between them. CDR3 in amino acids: CASSLKGAEAFF. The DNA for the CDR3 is TGTGCCAGTAGTCTCAAGGGGGCTGAAGCTTTCTTT.

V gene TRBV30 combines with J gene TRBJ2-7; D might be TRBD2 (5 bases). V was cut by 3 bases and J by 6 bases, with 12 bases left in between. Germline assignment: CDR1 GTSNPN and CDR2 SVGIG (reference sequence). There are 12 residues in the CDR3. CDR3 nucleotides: TGTGCCTGGAGGACCGGACTTAGCGAGCAGTACTTC. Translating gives CAWRTGLSEQYF.

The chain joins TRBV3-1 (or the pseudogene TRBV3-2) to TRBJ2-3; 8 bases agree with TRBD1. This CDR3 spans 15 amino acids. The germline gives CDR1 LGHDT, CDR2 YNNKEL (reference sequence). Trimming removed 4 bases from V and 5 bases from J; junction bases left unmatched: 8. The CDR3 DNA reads TGTGCCAGCAGCCCCCGGGACAGGCTTATAGATACGCAGTATTTT. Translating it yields CASSPRDRLIDTQYF.

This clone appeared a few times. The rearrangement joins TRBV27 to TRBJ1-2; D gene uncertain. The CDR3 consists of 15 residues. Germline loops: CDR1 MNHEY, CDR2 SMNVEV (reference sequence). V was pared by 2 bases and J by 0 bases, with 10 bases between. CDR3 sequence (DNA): TGTGCCAGCAGTTTAAGACAAACCACTAACTATGGCTACACCTTC. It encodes CASSLRQTTNYGYTF.

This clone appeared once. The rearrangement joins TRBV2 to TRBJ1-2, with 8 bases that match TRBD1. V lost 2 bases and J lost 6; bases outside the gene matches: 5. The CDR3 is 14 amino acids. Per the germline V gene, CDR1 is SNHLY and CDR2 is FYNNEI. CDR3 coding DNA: TGTGCCAGCAGTGAAAGCCCAGGGGGCGATGGCTACACCTTC. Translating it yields CASSESPGGDGYTF. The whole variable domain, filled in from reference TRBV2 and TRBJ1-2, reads EPEVTQTPSHQVTQMGQEVILRCVPISNHLYFYWYRQILGQKVEFLVSFYNNEISEKSEIFDDQFSVERPDGSNFTLKIRSTKLEDSAMYFCASSESPGGDGYTFGSGTRLTVV.

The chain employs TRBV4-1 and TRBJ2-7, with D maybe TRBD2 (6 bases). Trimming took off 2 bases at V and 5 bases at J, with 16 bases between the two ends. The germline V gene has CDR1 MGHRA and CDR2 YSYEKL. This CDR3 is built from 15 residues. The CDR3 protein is CASSQLIRGLHEQYF. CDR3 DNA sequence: TGCGCCAGCAGCCAACTTATACGGGGACTCCACGAGCAGTACTTC.

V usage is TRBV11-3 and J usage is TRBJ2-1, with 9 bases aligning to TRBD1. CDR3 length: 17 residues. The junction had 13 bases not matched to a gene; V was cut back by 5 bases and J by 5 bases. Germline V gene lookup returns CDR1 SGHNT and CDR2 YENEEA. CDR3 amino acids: CASSKLGGDRADNEQFF. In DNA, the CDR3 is TGTGCCAGCAGCAAATTAGGCGGGGACAGGGCGGACAATGAGCAGTTCTTC.

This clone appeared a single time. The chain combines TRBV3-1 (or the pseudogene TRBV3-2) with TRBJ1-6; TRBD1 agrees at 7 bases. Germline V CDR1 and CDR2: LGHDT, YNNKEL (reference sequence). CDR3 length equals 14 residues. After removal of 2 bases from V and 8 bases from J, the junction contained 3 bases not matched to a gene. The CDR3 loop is CASSQTGADSPLHF. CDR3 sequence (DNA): TGTGCCAGCAGCCAAACAGGGGCGGATTCACCCCTCCACTTT.

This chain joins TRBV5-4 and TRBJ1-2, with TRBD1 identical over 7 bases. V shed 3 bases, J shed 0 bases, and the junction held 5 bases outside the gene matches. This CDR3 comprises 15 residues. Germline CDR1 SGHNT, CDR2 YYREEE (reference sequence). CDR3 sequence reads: CASSSGTDTNYGYTF. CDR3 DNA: TGTGCCAGCAGCTCAGGGACAGATACTAACTATGGCTACACCTTC. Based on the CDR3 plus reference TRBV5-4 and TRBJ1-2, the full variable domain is ETGVTQSPTHLIKTRGQQVTLRCSSQSGHNTVSWYQQALGQGPQFIFQYYREEENGRGNFPPRFSGLQFPNYSSELNVNALELDDSALYLCASSSGTDTNYGYTFGSGTRLTVV.

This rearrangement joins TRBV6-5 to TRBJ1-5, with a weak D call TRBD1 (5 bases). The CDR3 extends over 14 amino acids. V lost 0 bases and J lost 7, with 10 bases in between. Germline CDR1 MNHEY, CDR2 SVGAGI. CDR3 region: CASSYSVEGQPQHF. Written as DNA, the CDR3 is TGTGCCAGCAGTTACTCGGTGGAGGGGCAGCCCCAGCATTTT.

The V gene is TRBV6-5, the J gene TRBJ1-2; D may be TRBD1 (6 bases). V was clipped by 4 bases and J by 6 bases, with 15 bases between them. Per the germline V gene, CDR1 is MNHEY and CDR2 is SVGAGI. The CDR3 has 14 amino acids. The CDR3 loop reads CASSSPGQGNGYTF. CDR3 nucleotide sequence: TGTGCCAGCAGTTCGCCGGGACAAGGGAATGGCTACACCTTC.

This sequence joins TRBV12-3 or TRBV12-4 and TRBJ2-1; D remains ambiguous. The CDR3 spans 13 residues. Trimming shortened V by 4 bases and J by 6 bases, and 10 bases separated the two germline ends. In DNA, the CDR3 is TGTGCCAGCAGTTCTTACTCCCGCAATGAGCAGTTCTTC. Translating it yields CASSSYSRNEQFF.

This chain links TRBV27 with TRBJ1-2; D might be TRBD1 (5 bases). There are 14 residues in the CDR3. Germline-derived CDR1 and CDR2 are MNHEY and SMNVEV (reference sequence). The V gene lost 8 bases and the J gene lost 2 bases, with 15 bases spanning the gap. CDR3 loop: CASGSGAWNYGYTF. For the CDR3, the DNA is TGTGCCAGCGGATCTGGGGCGTGGAACTATGGCTACACCTTC.

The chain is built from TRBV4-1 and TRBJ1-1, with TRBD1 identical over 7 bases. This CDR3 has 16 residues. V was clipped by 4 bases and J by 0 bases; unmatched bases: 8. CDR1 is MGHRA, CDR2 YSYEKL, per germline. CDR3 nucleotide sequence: TGCGCCAGCAGCCGCCGGGACAGAGTGATGAACACTGAAGCTTTCTTT. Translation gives CASSRRDRVMNTEAFF.

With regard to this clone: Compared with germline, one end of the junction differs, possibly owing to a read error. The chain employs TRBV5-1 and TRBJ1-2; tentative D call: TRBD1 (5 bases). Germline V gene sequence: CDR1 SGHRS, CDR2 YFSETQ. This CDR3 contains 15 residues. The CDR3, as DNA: TGCGCCAGCAGTTTGGTACAGGCTCCAAACTATGGCTACACCTTC. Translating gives CASSLVQAPNYGYTF.

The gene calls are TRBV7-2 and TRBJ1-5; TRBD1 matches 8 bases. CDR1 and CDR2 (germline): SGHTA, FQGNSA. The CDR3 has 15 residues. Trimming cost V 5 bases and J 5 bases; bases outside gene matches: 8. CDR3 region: CASSLGQGWYQPQHF. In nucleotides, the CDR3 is TGTGCCAGCAGCCTAGGACAGGGCTGGTATCAGCCCCAGCATTTT. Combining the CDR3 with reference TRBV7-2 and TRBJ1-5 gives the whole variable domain GAGVSQSPSNKVTEKGKDVELRCDPISGHTALYWYRQSLGQGLEFLIYFQGNSAPDKSGLPSDRFSAERTGGSVSTLTIQRTQQEDSAVYLCASSLGQGWYQPQHFGDGTRLSIL.

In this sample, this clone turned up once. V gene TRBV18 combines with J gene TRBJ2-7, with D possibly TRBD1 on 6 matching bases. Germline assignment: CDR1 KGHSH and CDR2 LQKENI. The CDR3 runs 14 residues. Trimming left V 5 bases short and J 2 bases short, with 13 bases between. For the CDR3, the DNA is TGTGCCAGCTCATTCGGGACAAACCCCTACGAGCAGTACTTC. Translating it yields CASSFGTNPYEQYF.

CDR3: CAWLGTPYTEAFF. CDR3 coding DNA: TGTGCCTGGCTCGGGACACCTTACACTGAAGCTTTCTTT. This chain joins TRBV30 and TRBJ1-1; D possibly corresponds to TRBD1 (6 bases). The V gene's germline CDR1 is GTSNPN and CDR2 SVGIG (reference sequence). This CDR3 spans 13 amino acids. Trimming took off 5 bases at V and 3 bases at J, with 13 bases between the two ends.

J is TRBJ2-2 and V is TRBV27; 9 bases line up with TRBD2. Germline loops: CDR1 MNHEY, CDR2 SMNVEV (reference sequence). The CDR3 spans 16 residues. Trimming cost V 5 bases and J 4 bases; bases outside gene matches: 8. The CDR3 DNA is TGTGCCAGCAGTCTAAAGCGGGGGGTAACCACCGGGGAGCTGTTTTTT. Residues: CASSLKRGVTTGELFF.

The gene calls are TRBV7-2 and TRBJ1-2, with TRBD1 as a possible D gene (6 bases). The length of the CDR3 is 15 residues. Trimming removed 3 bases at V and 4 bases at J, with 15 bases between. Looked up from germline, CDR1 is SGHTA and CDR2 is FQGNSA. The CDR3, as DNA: TGTGCCAGCAGCTTTACTTACGGGGGGCTCTATGGCTACACCTTC. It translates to CASSFTYGGLYGYTF.

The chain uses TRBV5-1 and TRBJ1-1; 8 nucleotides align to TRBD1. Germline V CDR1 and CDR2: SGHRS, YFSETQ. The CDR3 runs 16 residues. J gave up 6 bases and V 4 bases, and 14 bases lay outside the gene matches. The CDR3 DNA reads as TGCGCCAGCAGCCCCGGAAGACAGGGGCTCTCAGCTGAAGCTTTCTTT. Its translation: CASSPGRQGLSAEAFF. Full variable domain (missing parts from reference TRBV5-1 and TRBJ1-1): KAGVTQTPRYLIKTRGQQVTLSCSPISGHRSVSWYQQTPGQGLQFLFEYFSETQRNKGNFPGRFSGRQFSNSRSEMNVSTLELGDSALYLCASSPGRQGLSAEAFFGQGTRLTVV.

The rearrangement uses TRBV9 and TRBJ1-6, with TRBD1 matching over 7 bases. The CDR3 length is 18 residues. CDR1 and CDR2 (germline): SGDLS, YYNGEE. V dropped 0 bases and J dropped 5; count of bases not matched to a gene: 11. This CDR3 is CASSVEATGGGNNSPLHF. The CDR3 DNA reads TGTGCCAGCAGCGTAGAAGCGACGGGAGGGGGCAATAATTCACCCCTCCACTTT.